The 2 T cell receptor beta chains reported below all come from one sample, sequenced in a study of OX40 agonist ivuxolimab in advanced cancers. The library came from the immunoSEQ multiplex PCR assay. This is the immuneACCESS table as TCRdb keeps it, with only in-frame sequences that have V and J called. A part of the clones is gone; compared with another copy, unresolved V genes explain less than half, and the rest is unexplained. The sample has tens of thousands of clones on record, 85% to 90% of them singletons. Jointly, the top ten make up about 10% of the sample. Sequences were derived from CD4+ or CD8+ T cells sorted from blood, sampled in a trial of the OX40 agonist ivuxolimab. These receptors came from an adult with an advanced solid tumor such as melanoma, head and neck, liver or kidney cancer.

J is TRBJ2-3 and V is TRBV28; possibly TRBD2 for D (6 bases). The CDR3 spans 15 residues. V lost 3 bases and J lost 0, with 10 bases in between. The germline V gene encodes CDR1 MDHEN and CDR2 SYDVKM. In DNA, the CDR3 is TGTGCCAGCAGTTTGGGGGGATCTAGCACAGATACGCAGTATTTT. The encoded protein is CASSLGGSSTDTQYF. The complete variable domain, with remaining parts taken from reference TRBV28 and TRBJ2-3, reads DVKVTQSSRYLVKRTGEKVFLECVQDMDHENMFWYRQDPGLGLRLIYFSYDVKMKEKGDIPEGYSVSREKKERFSLILESASTNQTSMYLCASSLGGSSTDTQYFGPGTRLTVL.

This chain links TRBV10-3 with TRBJ1-4; D unclear. The CDR3 runs to 15 residues. Germline V gene lookup returns CDR1 ENHRY and CDR2 SYGVKD. Between the trimmed V and J ends, which lost 3 bases and 1 base, there was a span of 9 bases. Here the CDR3 DNA reads TGTGCCATCAGTGAATTTACGGGAACTAATGAAAAACTGTTTTTT. Protein product: CAISEFTGTNEKLFF.